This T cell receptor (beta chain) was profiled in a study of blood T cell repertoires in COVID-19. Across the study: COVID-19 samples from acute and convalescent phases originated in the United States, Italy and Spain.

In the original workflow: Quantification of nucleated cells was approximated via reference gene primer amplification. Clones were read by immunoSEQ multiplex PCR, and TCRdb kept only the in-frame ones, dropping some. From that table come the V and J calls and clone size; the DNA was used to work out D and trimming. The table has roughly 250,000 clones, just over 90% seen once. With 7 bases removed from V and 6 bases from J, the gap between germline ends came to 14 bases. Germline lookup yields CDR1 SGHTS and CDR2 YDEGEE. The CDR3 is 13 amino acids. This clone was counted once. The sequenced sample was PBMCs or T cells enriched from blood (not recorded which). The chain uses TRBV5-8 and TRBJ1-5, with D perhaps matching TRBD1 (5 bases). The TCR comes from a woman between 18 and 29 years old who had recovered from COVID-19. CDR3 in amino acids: CASLGGMFQPQHF. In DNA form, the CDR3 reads TGTGCCAGCCTGGGGGGGATGTTTCAGCCCCAGCATTTT.